This TCR beta chain was sequenced for a study of CD8 T cells in Susac syndrome. Sequencing of TCR beta was performed on blood CD8+ and CD4+ T cells. An input of roughly 0.5 to 1 ug of RNA was subjected to reverse transcription using random hexamers. A single record per CDR3 protein comes from TCRdb applying MiXCR to the immunoSEQ multiplex PCR reads. In the table there are about 250,000 distinct CDR3 sequences, just over 90% of which are singletons. Per germline, CDR1 MNHEY and CDR2 SMNVEV (reference sequence). Deletions cut 4 bases from V and 8 bases from J, with 17 bases between. The CDR3 has 14 amino acids.

The sample consisted of CD4+ T cells from PBMCs. The receptor comes from a human donor with multiple sclerosis. The V and J genes are TRBV27 and TRBJ1-2; D call uncertain. The CDR3, as DNA: TGTGCCAGCAGTTCCGCCGGAGGCGGGGTAGGCTACACCTTC. It codes for CASSSAGGGVGYTF.